This T cell receptor (beta chain) was observed in a study of blood T cell repertoires in COVID-19. Study-level information: Sources were T cells, B-cell-depleted T cells, or PBMCs; the material itself was cDNA or gDNA.

The CDR3 runs 16 residues. The germline CDR1 and CDR2 sequences are MDHEN and SYDVKM. J gave up 7 bases and V 3 bases, and 15 bases lay outside the gene matches. The authors' processing: Estimated nucleated cell counts came from reference gene primer amplification. Measured with immunoSEQ multiplex PCR; TCRdb has only the in-frame clones, and not every one. V and J calls plus clone size are reproduced from that table; the DNA served to infer D and trimming. The table records roughly 250,000 clones, approximately 90% of them present only once. This clone was observed once. Assignment of participants to cohorts was predicated upon participant-reported clinical history.

J is TRBJ2-7 and V is TRBV28; 7 nucleotides line up with TRBD2. This clonotype originated in a woman in her thirties or forties with acute COVID-19. Material for sequencing was PBMCs or T cells enriched from blood (not recorded which). CDR3 region: CASSLGLQDYSLEQYF. CDR3 coding DNA: TGTGCCAGCAGTTTGGGACTACAGGACTACTCCCTGGAGCAGTACTTC.